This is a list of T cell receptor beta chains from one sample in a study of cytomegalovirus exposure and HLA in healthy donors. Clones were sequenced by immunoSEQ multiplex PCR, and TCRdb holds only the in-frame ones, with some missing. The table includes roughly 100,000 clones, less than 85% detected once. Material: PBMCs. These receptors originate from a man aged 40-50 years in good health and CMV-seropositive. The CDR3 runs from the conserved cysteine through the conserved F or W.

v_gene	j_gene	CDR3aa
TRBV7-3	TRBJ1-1	CASSFSEGGWAFF
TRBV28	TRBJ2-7	CASSLMSSYEQYF
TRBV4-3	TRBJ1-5	CASSQDGQGNQPQHF
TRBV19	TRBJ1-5	CASSSPGQVDNQPQHF
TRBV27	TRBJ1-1	CASSLLYGGPEAFF
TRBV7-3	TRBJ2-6	CASSLKAGAGANVLTF
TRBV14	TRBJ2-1	CASSQDEAWSSYNEQLF
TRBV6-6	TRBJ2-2	CASSYGTGTGELFF
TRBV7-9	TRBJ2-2	CASSFSGQYTGELFF
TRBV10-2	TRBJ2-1	CASSVRLGYNEQFF
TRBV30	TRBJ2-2	CAWSVLGELFF
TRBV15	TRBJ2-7	CATSSYGTSGRAVQYF
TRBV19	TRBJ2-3	CASSTPDRVPDTQYF
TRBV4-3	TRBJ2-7	CASSQDRGQGPYEQYF
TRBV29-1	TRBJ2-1	CSVAESSGRALSYNEQFF
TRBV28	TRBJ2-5	CASSLPRTTQETQYF
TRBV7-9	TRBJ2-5	CASSLIAGGTQETQYF
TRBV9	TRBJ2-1	CASSVEGAEYNEQFF
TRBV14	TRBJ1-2	CASSQVWDIGNYGYTF
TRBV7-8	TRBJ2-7	CASSPPRGVYEQYF
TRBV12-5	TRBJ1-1	CASGRGQDTEAFF
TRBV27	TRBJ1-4	CASSVQGASNEKLFF
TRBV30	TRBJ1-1	CGGYGKNTEAFF
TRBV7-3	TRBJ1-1	CASSLGAGTEAFF
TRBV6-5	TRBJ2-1	CASSLQVPAYNEQFF
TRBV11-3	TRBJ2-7	CASSLLVEDEQYF
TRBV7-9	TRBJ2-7	CASSSPGQGVSGALEQYF
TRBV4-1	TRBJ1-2	CASSQEGSGAYGYTF
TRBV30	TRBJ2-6	CAWTRDRGRLLTF
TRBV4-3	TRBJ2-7	CASSQDSEVGSYEQYF
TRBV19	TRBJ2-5	CASGTGGGETQYF
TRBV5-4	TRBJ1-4	CASSTAGRGEKLFF
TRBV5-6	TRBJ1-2	CASSTQQGRWAHGYTF
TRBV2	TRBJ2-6	CASSGGRVSGANGLTF
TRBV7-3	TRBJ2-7	CASSLTGTGGTYEQYF
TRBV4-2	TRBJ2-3	CASSQESSGGGDTQYF
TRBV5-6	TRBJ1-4	CASSASGTTNEKLFF
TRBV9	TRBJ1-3	CASSGQGSGNTIYF
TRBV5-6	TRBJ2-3	CASRMGQGLTDTQYF
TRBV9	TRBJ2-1	CASSLSLAGRSYNEQFF
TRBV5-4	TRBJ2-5	CASSVTGGETQYF
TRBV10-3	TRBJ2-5	CATGGTGGETQYF